The 20 T cell receptor beta chains in this list originate from one sample, sequenced in a study of identical twins. Each CDR3 protein gets one entry after TCRdb re-called the 5' RACE reads with MiXCR. The sample shows about 530,000 distinct CDR3 sequences, over 12% of them seen only once. These data also formed part of another study, on yellow fever vaccine responses in identical twins.

Sequenced: CD4+ T cells sorted from blood. These TCRs come from a woman aged 18-29 years in good health.

In this sample, this clonotype turned up a few times. The chain links TRBV7-9 to TRBJ2-7; 7 bases are a match to TRBD1. This CDR3 has 15 residues. CDR1 SEHNR and CDR2 FQNEAQ come from the germline V gene (reference sequence). V lost 5 bases, J lost 6 bases, and 13 bases stayed unmatched. This CDR3 is CASSHDRAPHREQYF. Here the CDR3 DNA reads TGTGCCAGCAGCCACGACAGGGCTCCCCATCGCGAGCAGTACTTC.

In its sample, this clonotype was seen a few times. This chain links TRBV14 with TRBJ2-2; the D call may be TRBD1 or TRBD2 (5 bases each). Germline values: CDR1 SGHDN, CDR2 FVKESK. CDR3 length: 16 residues. V lost 3 bases to trimming and J lost 0 bases, with 11 bases between them. The CDR3 coding sequence is TGTGCCAGCAGCCATCGACGGGGACCGAACACCGGGGAGCTGTTTTTT. It encodes CASSHRRGPNTGELFF.

The chain has TRBV20-1 and TRBJ2-1, with 10 bases identical to TRBD1. V lost 6 bases and J lost 0; bases outside the gene matches: 8. The CDR3 sequence is 16 residues long. The germline CDR1 and CDR2 sequences are DFQATT and SNEGSKA (reference sequence). CDR3 DNA sequence: TGCAGTGCCCAGAGGACAGGGGGTAACTCCTACAATGAGCAGTTCTTC. It codes for CSAQRTGGNSYNEQFF.

The CDR3: CATSRVGRLAKNIQYF. The CDR3 DNA sequence: TGTGCCACCAGCAGAGTAGGTCGGCTAGCCAAAAACATTCAGTACTTC. The chain links TRBV15 to TRBJ2-4, with D hard to call. V lost 1 base and J 0 bases, leaving 10 bases between the germline ends. Germline assignment: CDR1 LNHNV and CDR2 YYDKDF (reference sequence). CDR3 size: 16 residues.

There are a few counts of this clonotype. CDR3 nucleotides: TGTGCCAGCAGCCAAGGATGGGGACAGGGGTCCCAATTCTTCAATCAGCCCCAGCATTTT. Its translation is CASSQGWGQGSQFFNQPQHF. The chain is built from TRBV3-1 and TRBJ1-5; TRBD1 agrees at 10 bases. The CDR3 has 20 amino acids. Germline trimming cut 1 base from V and 3 bases from J; bases unmatched to any gene: 15. The germline CDR1 and CDR2 sequences are LGHDT and YNNKEL (reference sequence). The complete variable domain, with remaining parts taken from reference TRBV3-1 and TRBJ1-5, reads DTAVSQTPKYLVTQMGNDKSIKCEQNLGHDTMYWYKQDSKKFLKIMFSYNNKELIINETVPNRFSPKSPDKAHLNLHINSLELGDSAVYFCASSQGWGQGSQFFNQPQHFGDGTRLSIL.

The DNA for the CDR3 is TGTGCCAGCAGCCAAGATCTTGGGCCGGCCTGGGGCTACACCTTC. Protein: CASSQDLGPAWGYTF. This chain links TRBV3-1 with TRBJ1-2; D ambiguous. Per germline, CDR1 LGHDT and CDR2 YNNKEL (reference sequence). V lost 0 bases to trimming and J lost 8 bases, with 16 bases between them. This CDR3 is built from 15 residues.

The J gene is TRBJ2-3, the V gene TRBV7-9; 7 bases fit TRBD2. This CDR3 has 15 amino acids. Trimming at V came to 5 bases and at J to 2 bases, leaving 7 bases not matched to a gene. CDR1 and CDR2 (germline): SEHNR, FQNEAQ (reference sequence). DNA of the CDR3: TGTGCCAGCAGCCCAGGACTAGATTTCACAGATACGCAGTATTTT. Amino acid sequence: CASSPGLDFTDTQYF.

This chain connects TRBV12-3 or TRBV12-4 to TRBJ2-1, with TRBD2 matching 11 bases. The trim removed 7 bases at V and 3 bases at J, leaving 5 bases unmatched. The CDR3 consists of 15 residues. The CDR3 sequence: CASTNLAGGYNEQFF. CDR3 DNA sequence: TGTGCCAGCACCAATCTAGCGGGAGGCTACAATGAGCAGTTCTTC.

This clonotype was observed a few times. The chain uses TRBV11-3 and TRBJ2-2; 8 bases are a match to TRBD1. This CDR3 has 15 amino acids. Germline lookup yields CDR1 SGHNT and CDR2 YENEEA. The V and J ends lost 10 bases and 4 bases, in that order; junction bases with no gene match: 11. The CDR3 bases are TGTGCCACCGCACCAGGGGGCCGGAGCACCGGGGAGCTGTTTTTT. It is translated as CATAPGGRSTGELFF.

This clonotype was counted a few times. The CDR3 sequence is CASSQDLTGGSTDTQYF. DNA for the CDR3: TGTGCCAGCAGCCAAGATTTGACAGGGGGAAGCACAGATACGCAGTATTTT. The chain carries TRBV14 and TRBJ2-3; TRBD1 agrees at 9 bases. The CDR3 has 17 amino acids. V was clipped by 0 bases and J by 0 bases; unmatched bases: 4. The germline CDR1 and CDR2 sequences are SGHDN and FVKESK.

This clonotype appeared a few times. The chain uses TRBV20-1 and TRBJ2-1; D remains unclear. The V and J ends lost 0 bases and 5 bases respectively, with 26 bases between them. Germline loops: CDR1 DFQATT, CDR2 SNEGSKA (reference sequence). CDR3 length equals 19 residues. In nucleotides, the CDR3 is TGCAGTGCTAGAGATCCCCTCCCCGGACCAAAAGTTTTCAACAATGAGCAGTTCTTC. Translated, it gives CSARDPLPGPKVFNNEQFF.

This clonotype showed up just a few times. This sequence joins TRBV19 and TRBJ1-1; 9 nucleotides align to TRBD1. Losses at the gene ends were 6 bases for V and 8 bases for J; bases not matched to a gene: 13. Germline CDR1 and CDR2: LNHDA and SQIVND (reference sequence). The CDR3 contains 15 residues. The CDR3 DNA sequence: TGTGCCAGTAGCAAAACAGGGGGCCCGTCCTTCGAAGCTTTCTTT. As protein: CASSKTGGPSFEAFF.

The chain joins TRBV4-2 to TRBJ2-1; 7 nucleotides match TRBD1. The CDR3 is 15 residues long. J gave up 5 bases and V 1 base, and 5 bases lay outside the gene matches. Germline-derived CDR1 and CDR2 are LGHNA and YNFKEQ. The CDR3 coding sequence is TGTGCCAGCAGCCAAGTAGGACAGGAAGACAATGAGCAGTTCTTC. This translates into CASSQVGQEDNEQFF.

The chain combines TRBV7-6 with TRBJ2-1; tentatively, D is TRBD2 (6 bases). V lost 1 base and J lost 8, with 18 bases in between. The CDR3 totals 16 residues. Germline CDR1 and CDR2: SGHVS and FNYEAQ. CDR3: CASSLGLAYLGDEQFF. The DNA of the CDR3 is TGTGCCAGCAGCTTAGGGCTAGCGTACTTGGGGGATGAGCAGTTCTTC.

This clonotype has just a few counts. This sequence joins TRBV5-6 and TRBJ2-5; 7 positions match TRBD2. This CDR3 contains 16 residues. Germline CDR1 SGHDT, CDR2 YYEEEE. V dropped 0 bases and J dropped 1; count of bases not matched to a gene: 6. The CDR3 reads CASSLGPAGLQETQYF. The CDR3 nucleotides read TGTGCCAGCAGCTTGGGGCCAGCGGGACTCCAAGAGACCCAGTACTTC.

The chain combines TRBV28 with TRBJ1-5, with no clear D. Between the trimmed V and J ends, which lost 3 bases and 13 bases, there was a span of 13 bases. Germline values: CDR1 MDHEN, CDR2 SYDVKM. The CDR3 runs 12 residues. CDR3 sequence (DNA): TGTGCCAGCAGTTTCCCCTCGATGTCTCAGCATTTT. Translation: CASSFPSMSQHF.

This clonotype was seen many times. This sequence joins TRBV2 and TRBJ2-1; no firm D call. Per the germline V gene, CDR1 is SNHLY and CDR2 is FYNNEI. V was trimmed by 6 bases and J by 12 bases, leaving 15 bases between them. The CDR3 covers 12 residues. The CDR3 reads CASRSESVGQFF. In nucleotides, the CDR3 is TGTGCCAGCAGGTCGGAGAGTGTGGGGCAGTTCTTC.

V usage is TRBV5-1 and J usage is TRBJ2-7; D gene uncertain. Trimming cost V 0 bases and J 3 bases, with 10 bases left between them. In germline, CDR1 is SGHRS, CDR2 YFSETQ. The CDR3 is 14 amino acids. The CDR3 loop reads CASSLGLSNYEQYF. The CDR3 region has the DNA TGCGCCAGCAGCTTGGGTCTGTCTAACTACGAGCAGTACTTC.

This clonotype was detected only a few times. The chain uses TRBV12-3 or TRBV12-4 and TRBJ2-1; no firm D call. This CDR3 region has 13 residues. Between the trimmed V and J ends, which lost 6 bases and 2 bases, there was a span of 8 bases. This CDR3 is CASRESPYNEQFF. DNA of the CDR3: TGTGCCAGCAGGGAGAGCCCCTACAATGAGCAGTTCTTC.

There are many counts of this clonotype. The rearrangement links TRBV12-3 or TRBV12-4 to TRBJ2-7; TRBD1 agrees at 8 bases. J lost 0 bases, V lost 4 bases, and 14 bases had no gene match. The CDR3 consists of 18 residues. CDR3 bases: TGTGCCAGCAGTTCACCCAACTCGACAGGGGTGAGCTCCTACGAGCAGTACGTC. Its protein is CASSSPNSTGVSSYEQYV.